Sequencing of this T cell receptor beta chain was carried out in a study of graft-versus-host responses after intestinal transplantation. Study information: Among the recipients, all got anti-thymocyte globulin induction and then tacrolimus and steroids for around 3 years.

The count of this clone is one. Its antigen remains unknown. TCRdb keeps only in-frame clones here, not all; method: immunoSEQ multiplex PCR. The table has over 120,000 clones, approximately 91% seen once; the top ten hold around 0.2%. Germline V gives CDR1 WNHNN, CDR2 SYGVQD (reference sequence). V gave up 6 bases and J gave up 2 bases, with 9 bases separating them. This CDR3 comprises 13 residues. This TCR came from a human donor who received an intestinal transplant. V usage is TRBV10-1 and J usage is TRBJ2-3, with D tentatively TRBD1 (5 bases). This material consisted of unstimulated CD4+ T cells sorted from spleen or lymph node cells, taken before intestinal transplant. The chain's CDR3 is CASRMDNTDTQYF. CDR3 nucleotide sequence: TGCGCCAGCAGAATGGACAACACAGATACGCAGTATTTT.